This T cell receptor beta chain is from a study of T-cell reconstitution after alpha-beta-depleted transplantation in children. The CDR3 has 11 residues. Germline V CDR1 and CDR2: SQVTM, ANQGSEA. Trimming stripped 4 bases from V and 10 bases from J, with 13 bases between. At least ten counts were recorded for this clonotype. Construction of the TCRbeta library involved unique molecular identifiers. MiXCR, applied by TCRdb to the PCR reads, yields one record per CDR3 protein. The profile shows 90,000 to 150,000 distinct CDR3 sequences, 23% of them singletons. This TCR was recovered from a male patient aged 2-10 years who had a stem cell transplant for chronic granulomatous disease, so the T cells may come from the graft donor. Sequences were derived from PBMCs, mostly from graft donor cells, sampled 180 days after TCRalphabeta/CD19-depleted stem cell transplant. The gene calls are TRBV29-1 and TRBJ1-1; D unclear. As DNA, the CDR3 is TGCAGCGTTGGGAGGCCCTTGGTAGCTTTCTTT. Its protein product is CSVGRPLVAFF.